This TCR beta chain was obtained from a study of blood T cell repertoires in COVID-19. Overall study context: In each case, the material was cDNA or gDNA derived from T cells, B-cell-depleted T cells, or PBMCs.

The CDR3 is 16 amino acids. The V and J ends lost 3 bases and 1 base respectively, with 15 bases between them. Germline CDR1 and CDR2: KGHSH and LQKENI. Per the original data handling: Cell counts per sample came from amplifying reference gene primers. Sequenced by immunoSEQ multiplex PCR; TCRdb stores in-frame clones only, minus some. The V and J calls and the clone size are those of that table, but D and trimming were determined from the DNA. The repertoire includes 150,000 to 200,000 clones, roughly 93% of them detected once, and approximately 2.2% sits in the top ten. The genes are TRBV18 and TRBJ1-2; D ambiguous. The TCR sequence derives from a man between 18 and 29 years old with acute or convalescent COVID-19. The sequenced sample was peripheral blood. CDR3 sequence reads: CASSPVAAEFNYGYTF. The CDR3 nucleotides read TGTGCCAGCTCACCCGTTGCCGCGGAATTTAACTATGGCTACACCTTC.